This entry features one T cell receptor beta chain sequence. The antigen is not known. This sequence may be a read error, since a much larger clone differs from it by one base. These data belong to a study of CD8 T cells in ankylosing spondylitis. MiXCR, run by TCRdb on the 5' RACE reads, gives a single entry per CDR3 protein. The sample lists 50,000 to 70,000 distinct CDR3 sequences, about 6.2% occurring once. Findings and limits, study-wide: Within peripheral blood, clones linked to disease were CD8+ and relatively rare.

The source material was synovial fluid, either unsorted or a sorted T cell fraction (not recorded which). This clonotype was sampled from a male donor with ankylosing spondylitis.

This CDR3 reads CANSQGTGGNYGYTF. Written as DNA, the CDR3 is TGTGCCAACAGCCAAGGGACAGGGGGCAACTATGGCTACACCTTC. The chain links TRBV3-1 to TRBJ1-2, with 12 positions matching TRBD1. The CDR3 loop spans 15 amino acids. Per the germline V gene, CDR1 is LGHDT and CDR2 is YNNKEL (reference sequence).